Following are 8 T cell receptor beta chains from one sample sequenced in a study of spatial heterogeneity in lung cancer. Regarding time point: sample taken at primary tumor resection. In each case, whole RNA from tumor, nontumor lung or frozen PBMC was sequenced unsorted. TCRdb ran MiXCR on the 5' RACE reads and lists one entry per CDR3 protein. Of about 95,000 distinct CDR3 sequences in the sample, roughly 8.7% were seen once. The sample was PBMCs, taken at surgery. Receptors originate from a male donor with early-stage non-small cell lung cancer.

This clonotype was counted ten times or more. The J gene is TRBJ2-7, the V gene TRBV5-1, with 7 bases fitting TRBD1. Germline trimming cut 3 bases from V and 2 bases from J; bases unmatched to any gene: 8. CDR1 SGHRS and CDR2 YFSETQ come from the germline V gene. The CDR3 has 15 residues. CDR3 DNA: TGCGCCAGCAGCTCTTCAGGGGGTTTCGCCTACGAGCAGTACTTC. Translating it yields CASSSSGGFAYEQYF.

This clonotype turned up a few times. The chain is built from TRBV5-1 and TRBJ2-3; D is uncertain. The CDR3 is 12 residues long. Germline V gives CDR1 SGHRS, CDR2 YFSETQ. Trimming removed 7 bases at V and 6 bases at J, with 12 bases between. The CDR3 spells CASGVDGDTQYF. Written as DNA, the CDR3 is TGCGCCAGCGGAGTAGATGGGGATACGCAGTATTTT.

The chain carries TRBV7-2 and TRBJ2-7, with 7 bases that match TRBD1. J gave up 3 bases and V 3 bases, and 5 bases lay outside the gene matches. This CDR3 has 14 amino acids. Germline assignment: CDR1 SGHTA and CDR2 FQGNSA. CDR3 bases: TGTGCCAGCAGCTTCCTAGGGGGCGGCTACGAGCAGTACTTC. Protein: CASSFLGGGYEQYF.

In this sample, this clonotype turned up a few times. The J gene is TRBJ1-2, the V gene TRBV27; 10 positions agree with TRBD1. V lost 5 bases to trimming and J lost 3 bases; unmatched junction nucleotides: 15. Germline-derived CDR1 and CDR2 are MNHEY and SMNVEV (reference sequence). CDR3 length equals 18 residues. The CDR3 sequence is CASSIHPSGTGVDYGYTF. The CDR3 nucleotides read TGTGCCAGCAGTATCCACCCCTCCGGGACAGGGGTGGACTATGGCTACACCTTC.

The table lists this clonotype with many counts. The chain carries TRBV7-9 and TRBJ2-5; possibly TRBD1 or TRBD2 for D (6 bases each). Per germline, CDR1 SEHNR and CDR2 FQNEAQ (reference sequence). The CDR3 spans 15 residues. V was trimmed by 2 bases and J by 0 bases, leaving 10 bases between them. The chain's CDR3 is CASSLTGAYQETQYF. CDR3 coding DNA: TGTGCCAGCAGCTTAACGGGGGCGTACCAAGAGACCCAGTACTTC.

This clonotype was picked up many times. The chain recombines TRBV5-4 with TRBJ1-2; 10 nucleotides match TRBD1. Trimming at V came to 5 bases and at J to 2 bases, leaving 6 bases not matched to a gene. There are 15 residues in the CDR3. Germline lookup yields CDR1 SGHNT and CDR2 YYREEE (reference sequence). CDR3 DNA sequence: TGTGCCAGCAGACCGGGACAGGGGTTGAACTATGGCTACACCTTC. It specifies CASRPGQGLNYGYTF. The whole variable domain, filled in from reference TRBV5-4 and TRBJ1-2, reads ETGVTQSPTHLIKTRGQQVTLRCSSQSGHNTVSWYQQALGQGPQFIFQYYREEENGRGNFPPRFSGLQFPNYSSELNVNALELDDSALYLCASRPGQGLNYGYTFGSGTRLTVV.

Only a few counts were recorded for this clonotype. The CDR3 coding sequence is TGCGCCAGCAGCTTAGACCCGGGACAGGGTGTCAACGAGCAGTACTTC. This sequence encodes CASSLDPGQGVNEQYF. This chain links TRBV5-1 with TRBJ2-7, with TRBD1 matching 9 bases. Germline V CDR1 and CDR2: SGHRS, YFSETQ. J lost 5 bases, V lost 2 bases, and 11 bases had no gene match. The CDR3 loop spans 16 amino acids.

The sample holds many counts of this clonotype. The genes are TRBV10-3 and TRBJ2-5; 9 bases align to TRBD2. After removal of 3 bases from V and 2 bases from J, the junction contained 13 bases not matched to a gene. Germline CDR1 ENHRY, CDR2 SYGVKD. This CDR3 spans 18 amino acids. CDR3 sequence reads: CAISDSGIAGAGQETQYF. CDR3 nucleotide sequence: TGTGCCATCAGTGATTCCGGGATAGCGGGAGCAGGGCAAGAGACCCAGTACTTC.